Listed below are T cell receptor beta chains from one sample, sequenced in a study of blood T cell repertoires in COVID-19. Here immunoSEQ multiplex PCR was the method, and the copy in TCRdb shows in-frame clones only, minus some. The table records fewer than 200,000 clones, roughly 91% of them present only once. The sample taken for sequencing was peripheral blood. The origin of the receptors is a woman aged 50 to 60 with acute or convalescent COVID-19. Both conserved end residues are part of each CDR3. A D gene is named only where the DNA matches it firmly. Clone size is shown for a subset of rows, as once, few, many or a class of expanded clone.

>TRBD2|TRBJ2-5|once|TRBV5-1
TGCGCCAGCAGCTTGGTTGGGGACTATCGAGAGACCCAGTACTTC
CASSLVGDYRETQYF
>-|TRBJ2-7|-|TRBV2
TGTGCCAGCAGACAGTCCGAGCAGTACTTC
CASRQSEQYF
>-|TRBJ1-1|-|TRBV12-5
TGTGCTTCCCAGCCCGGGTCGAACACTGAAGCTTTCTTT
CASQPGSNTEAFF
>TRBD1|TRBJ1-1|-|TRBV5-4
TGTGCCAGCAGCGCGGGGACAGTCACTGAAGCTTTCTTT
CASSAGTVTEAFF
>TRBD1|TRBJ1-1|-|TRBV28
TGTGCCAGCTACCCAGACAGGGTGTACACTGAAGCTTTCTTT
CASYPDRVYTEAFF
>-|TRBJ1-3|once|TRBV15
TGTGCCACCTCCCCCAGGAGGGTAAAAGGCTCTGTATTGAGAAACACCATATATTTT
CATSPRRVKGSVLRNTIYF
>-|TRBJ2-1|-|TRBV6-5
TGTGCCTCCTTTCGGGGAGGAGAATACAATGAGCAGTTCTTC
CASFRGGEYNEQFF
>TRBD1|TRBJ1-4|-|TRBV15
TGTGCCACCCAGGGACAGCCTAATGAAAAACTGTTTTTT
CATQGQPNEKLFF
>TRBD1|TRBJ1-2|-|TRBV2
TGTGCCAGCAGATATACCGGGACAGGGGAAACTGGCTACACCTTC
CASRYTGTGETGYTF
>-|TRBJ1-1|once|TRBV28
TGTGCCAGCAGTTTCGGGGAATTGAACACTGAAGCTTTCTTT
CASSFGELNTEAFF
>-|TRBJ2-5|-|TRBV3-1/TRBV3-2
TGTGCCAGCAGCCTCCGGGACCAAGAGACCCAGTACTTC
CASSLRDQETQYF
>-|TRBJ1-2|-|TRBV5-4
TGTGCCAGCAGCTTGGCCTTGGGCGGGGGCAAGGATGGCTACACCTTC
CASSLALGGGKDGYTF
>-|TRBJ2-3|-|TRBV7-7
TGTGCCAGCAGTCCCGAACAGGGCCCCGGGGATACGCAGTATTTT
CASSPEQGPGDTQYF
>-|TRBJ1-1|-|TRBV2
TGTGCCAGCAGTGAAGCAGGGGCTTTGGGCACTGAAGCTTTCTTT
CASSEAGALGTEAFF
>-|TRBJ1-3|once|TRBV30
TGTGCCTGGAGTATAAATACGGGGAACACCATATATTTT
CAWSINTGNTIYF
>-|TRBJ1-2|-|TRBV4-1
TGCGCCAGCAGTGACGGGAACTATGGCTACACCTTC
CASSDGNYGYTF
>TRBD1|TRBJ1-5|-|TRBV6-5
TGTGCCAGCAGCCGACAGGGAAGCAATCAGCCCCAGCATTTT
CASSRQGSNQPQHF
>-|TRBJ1-1|few|TRBV11-2
TGTGCCAGCAGCTTAGAACTACAAGGGAACACTGAAGCTTTCTTT
CASSLELQGNTEAFF
>TRBD1|TRBJ2-1|-|TRBV14
TGTGCCAGCAGCCCGGTCCGGGACAGGAGCTACAATGAGCAGTTCTTC
CASSPVRDRSYNEQFF